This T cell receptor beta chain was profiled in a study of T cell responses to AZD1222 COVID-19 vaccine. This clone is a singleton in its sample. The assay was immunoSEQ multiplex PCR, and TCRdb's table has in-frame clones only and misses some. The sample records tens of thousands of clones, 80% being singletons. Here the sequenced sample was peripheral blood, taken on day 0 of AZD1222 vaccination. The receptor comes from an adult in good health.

Here the CDR3 reads CASNGGRGYGYTF. The CDR3 region has the DNA TGTGCCAGCAACGGTGGCAGGGGGTATGGCTACACCTTC. The chain links TRBV28 to TRBJ1-2; 7 nucleotides line up with TRBD1. Germline V lookup: CDR1 MDHEN, CDR2 SYDVKM. V was pared by 7 bases and J by 5 bases, with 7 bases of the junction left unmatched. This CDR3 is built from 13 residues.